This paragraph covers one TCR beta chain sequence. This sample was taken from a study of blood T cell repertoires in COVID-19. CDR3 length: 15 amino acids. Germline loops: CDR1 SQVTM, CDR2 ANQGSEA. After removal of 3 bases from V and 5 bases from J, the junction contained 10 bases not matched to a gene. Original handling: Reference gene primer amplification gave nucleated cell count estimates. Sequencing used immunoSEQ multiplex PCR; TCRdb keeps in-frame clones, though not all of them. From that table come the V and J calls and clone size; the DNA was used to work out D and trimming. The sample has about 220,000 clones; about 91% are singletons.

This receptor was taken from a woman in her fifties or sixties with acute COVID-19. This chain links TRBV29-1 with TRBJ2-5; 9 bases align to TRBD2. Sequences were obtained from PBMCs or T cells enriched from blood (not recorded which). CDR3 DNA sequence: TGCAGCGTTGAGAAAGTAGCGGGAGTTGGGGAGACCCAGTACTTC. This sequence encodes CSVEKVAGVGETQYF.